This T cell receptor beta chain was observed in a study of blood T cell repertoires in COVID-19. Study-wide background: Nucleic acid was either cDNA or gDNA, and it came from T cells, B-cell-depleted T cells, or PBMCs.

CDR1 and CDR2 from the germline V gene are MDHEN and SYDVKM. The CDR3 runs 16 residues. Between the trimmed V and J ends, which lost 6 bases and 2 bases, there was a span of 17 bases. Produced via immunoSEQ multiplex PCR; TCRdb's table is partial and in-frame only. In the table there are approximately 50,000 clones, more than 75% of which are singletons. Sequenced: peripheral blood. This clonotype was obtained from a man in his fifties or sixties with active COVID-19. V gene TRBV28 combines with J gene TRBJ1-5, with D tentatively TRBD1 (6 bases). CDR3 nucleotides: TGTGCCAGCAGAATAGGCGGGGAGGGGGGCAATCAGCCCCAGCATTTT. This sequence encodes CASRIGGEGGNQPQHF.